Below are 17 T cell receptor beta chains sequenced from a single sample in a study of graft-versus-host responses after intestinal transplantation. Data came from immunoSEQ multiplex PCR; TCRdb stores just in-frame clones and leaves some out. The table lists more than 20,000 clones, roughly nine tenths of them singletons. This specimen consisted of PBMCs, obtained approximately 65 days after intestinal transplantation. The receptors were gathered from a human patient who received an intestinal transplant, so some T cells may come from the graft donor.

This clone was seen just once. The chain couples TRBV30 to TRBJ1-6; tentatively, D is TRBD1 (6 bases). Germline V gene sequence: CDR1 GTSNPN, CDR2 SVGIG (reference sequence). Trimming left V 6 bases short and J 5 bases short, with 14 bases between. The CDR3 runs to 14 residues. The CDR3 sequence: CACPTGGDNSPLHF. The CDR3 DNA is TGTGCCTGCCCGACCGGGGGCGATAATTCACCCCTCCACTTT.

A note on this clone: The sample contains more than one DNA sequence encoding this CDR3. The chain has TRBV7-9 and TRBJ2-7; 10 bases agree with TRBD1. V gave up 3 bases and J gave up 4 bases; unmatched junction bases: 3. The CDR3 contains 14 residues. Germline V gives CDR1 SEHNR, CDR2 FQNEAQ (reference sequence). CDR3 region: CASSLTGGSYEQYF. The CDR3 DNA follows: TGTGCCAGCAGCTTGACAGGGGGCAGTTACGAGCAGTACTTC.

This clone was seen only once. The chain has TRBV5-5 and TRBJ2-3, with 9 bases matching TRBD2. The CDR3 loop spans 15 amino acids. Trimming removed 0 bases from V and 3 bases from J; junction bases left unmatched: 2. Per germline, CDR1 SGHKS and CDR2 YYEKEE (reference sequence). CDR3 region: CASSLAAGGTDTQYF. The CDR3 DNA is TGTGCCAGCAGCTTGGCAGCGGGGGGTACAGATACGCAGTATTTT.

CDR3 amino acids: CASSELGLGTGVRSTDTQYF. In nucleotides, the CDR3 is TGTGCCAGCAGTGAATTGGGGCTCGGTACAGGGGTGAGAAGCACAGATACGCAGTATTTT. This chain uses TRBV2 with TRBJ2-3; 7 nucleotides align to TRBD1. Germline lookup yields CDR1 SNHLY and CDR2 FYNNEI. The CDR3 has 20 amino acids. Unmatched junction bases numbered 17, after V lost 2 bases and J lost 0 bases.

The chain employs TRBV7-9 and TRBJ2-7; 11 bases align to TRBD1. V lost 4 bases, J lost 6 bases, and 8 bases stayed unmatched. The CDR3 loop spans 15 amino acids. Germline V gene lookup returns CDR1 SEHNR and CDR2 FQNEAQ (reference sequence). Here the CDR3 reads CASSSPGQGAGEQYF. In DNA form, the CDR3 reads TGTGCCAGCAGCTCCCCCGGACAGGGGGCTGGCGAGCAGTACTTC.

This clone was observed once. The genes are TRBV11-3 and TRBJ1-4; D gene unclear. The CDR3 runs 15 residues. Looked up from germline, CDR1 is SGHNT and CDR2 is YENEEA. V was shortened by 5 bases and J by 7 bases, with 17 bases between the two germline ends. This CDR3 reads CASSGLFALGEKLFF. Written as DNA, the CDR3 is TGTGCCAGCAGCGGACTATTTGCTTTAGGTGAAAAACTGTTTTTT. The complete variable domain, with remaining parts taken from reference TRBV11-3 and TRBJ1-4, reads EAGVVQSPRYKIIEKKQPVAFWCNPISGHNTLYWYLQNLGQGPELLIRYENEEAVDDSQLPKDRFSAERLKGVDSTLKIQPAELGDSAVYLCASSGLFALGEKLFFGSGTQLSVL.

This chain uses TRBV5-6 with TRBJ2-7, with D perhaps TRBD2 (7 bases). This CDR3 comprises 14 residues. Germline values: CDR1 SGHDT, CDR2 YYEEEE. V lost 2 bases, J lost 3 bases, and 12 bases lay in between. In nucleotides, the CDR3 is TGTGCCAGCAGCTTCCGGGGGGCATTCTACGAGCAGTACTTC. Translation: CASSFRGAFYEQYF.

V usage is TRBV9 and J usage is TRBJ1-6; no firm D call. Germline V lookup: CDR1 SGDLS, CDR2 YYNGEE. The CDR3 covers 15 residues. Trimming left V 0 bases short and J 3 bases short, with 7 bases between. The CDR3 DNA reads TGTGCCAGCAGCGTAGAAACAGACTATAATTCACCCCTCCACTTT. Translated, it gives CASSVETDYNSPLHF.

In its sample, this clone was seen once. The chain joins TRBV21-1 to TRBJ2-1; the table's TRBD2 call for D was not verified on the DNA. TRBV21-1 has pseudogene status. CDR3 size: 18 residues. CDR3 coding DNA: TGTGCCAGCAGCAAAAAAACCCTACCTAGCGGGGGCTACAATGAGCAGTTCTTC. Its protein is CASSKKTLPSGGYNEQFF.

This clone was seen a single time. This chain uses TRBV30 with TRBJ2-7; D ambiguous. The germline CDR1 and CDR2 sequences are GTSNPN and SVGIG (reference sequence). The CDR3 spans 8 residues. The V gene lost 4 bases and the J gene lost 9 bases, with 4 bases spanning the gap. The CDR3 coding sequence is TGTGCCTGGAAAGGGCAGTACTTC. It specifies CAWKGQYF.

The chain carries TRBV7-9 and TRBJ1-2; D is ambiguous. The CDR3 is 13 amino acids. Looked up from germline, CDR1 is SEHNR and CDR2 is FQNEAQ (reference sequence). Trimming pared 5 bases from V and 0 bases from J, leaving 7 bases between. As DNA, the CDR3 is TGTGCCAGCAGCCGAAAGCCTAACTATGGCTACACCTTC. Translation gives CASSRKPNYGYTF.

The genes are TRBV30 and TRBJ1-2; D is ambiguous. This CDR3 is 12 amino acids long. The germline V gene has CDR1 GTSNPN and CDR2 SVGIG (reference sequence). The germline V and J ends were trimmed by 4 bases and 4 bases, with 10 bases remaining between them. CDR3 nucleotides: TGTGCCTGGACCAGAGCTTCCTATGGCTACACCTTC. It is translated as CAWTRASYGYTF.

In DNA form, the CDR3 reads TGTGCCAGCAGCTTAGGGACCGGTTACTCTGGAAACACCATATATTTT. Protein product: CASSLGTGYSGNTIYF. This chain links TRBV11-2 with TRBJ1-3, with D unclear. This CDR3 spans 16 amino acids. Trimming took off 1 base at V and 0 bases at J, with 10 bases between the two ends. Looked up from germline, CDR1 is SGHAT and CDR2 is FQNNGV.

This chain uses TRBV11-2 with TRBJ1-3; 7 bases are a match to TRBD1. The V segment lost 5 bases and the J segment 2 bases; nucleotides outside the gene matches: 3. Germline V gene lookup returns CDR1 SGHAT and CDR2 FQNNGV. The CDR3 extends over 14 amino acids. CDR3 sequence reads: CASSPGTAGNTIYF. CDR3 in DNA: TGTGCCAGCAGCCCCGGGACAGCTGGAAACACCATATATTTT.

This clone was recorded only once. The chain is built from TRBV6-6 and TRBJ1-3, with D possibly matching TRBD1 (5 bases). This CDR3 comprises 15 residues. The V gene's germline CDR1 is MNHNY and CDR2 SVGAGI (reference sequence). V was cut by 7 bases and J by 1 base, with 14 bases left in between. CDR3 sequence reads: CASTSRGVSGNTIYF. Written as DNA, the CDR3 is TGTGCCAGCACTTCTCGGGGGGTGTCTGGAAACACCATATATTTT.

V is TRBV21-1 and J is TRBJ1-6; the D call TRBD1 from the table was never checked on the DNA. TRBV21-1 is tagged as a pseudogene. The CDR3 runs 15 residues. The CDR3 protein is CASSRLRTGNSPLHF. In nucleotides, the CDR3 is TGTGCCAGCAGCAGACTGAGGACAGGCAATTCACCCCTCCACTTT.

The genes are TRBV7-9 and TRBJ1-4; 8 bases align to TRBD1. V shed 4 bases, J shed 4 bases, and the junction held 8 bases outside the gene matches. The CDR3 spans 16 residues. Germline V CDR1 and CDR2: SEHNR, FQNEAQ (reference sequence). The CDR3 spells CASSWGQDFYNEKLFF. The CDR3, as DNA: TGTGCCAGCAGCTGGGGACAGGACTTCTATAATGAAAAACTGTTTTTT.